This entry features one T cell receptor beta chain sequence. Its antigen is not known. This entry belongs to a study of vaccination effects on CD4 cells after COVID-19. Study-level information: The post-vaccine samples were taken, at the median, 72 days after the second dose. Study-level findings and limits: Late post-vaccination, clones induced by infection and those induced by vaccine underwent marked clonal contraction.

The CDR3 consists of 17 residues. Trimming cost V 3 bases and J 4 bases; bases outside gene matches: 8. Germline CDR1 MGHDK, CDR2 SYGVNS. Sequencing followed a ViraFEST assay step that expanded antigen-specific CD4+ T cells with viral peptide pools. Following 10 days of culture, CD4+ T cells were isolated. The participants, recipients of two vaccine doses, got either BNT162b2 or mRNA-1273. On days 3 and 7, fresh IL-2 medium replaced half the medium. Method: immunoSEQ multiplex PCR; TCRdb's copy keeps in-frame clones and lacks some. The sample lists 25,000 to 30,000 clones, approximately 71% seen once, with around 9% in the top ten.

Here the sequenced sample was CD4+ T cells from PBMCs cultured with HCoV-NL63 spike peptides, taken after COVID-19 vaccination. The sequence was collected from a human donor who received a COVID-19 vaccine. The V call is TRBV25-1, the J call TRBJ1-4, with 10 nucleotides matching TRBD1. CDR3 in DNA: TGTGCCAGCAGTGACCCCCGGACAGGGGGGATTAATGAAAAACTGTTTTTT. Translated, it gives CASSDPRTGGINEKLFF.